What follows is one TCR beta chain and its context. The CDR3 extends over 11 amino acids. Trimming cost V 6 bases and J 3 bases, with 5 bases left between them. TCRdb analysed the RACE reads with MiXCR anew, one entry per CDR3 protein. The profile shows about 71,000 distinct CDR3 sequences, more than 9.5% of them singletons. This sample was taken from a study of human T cells and chemical hapten exposure. Time point reported: patch test 3, about 24 weeks after DPC sensitization. The treatment here: therapeutic diphenylcyclopropenone sensitization with weekly scalp DPC. V gene TRBV12-3 or TRBV12-4 combines with J gene TRBJ1-1; D not resolved. This clonotype was sampled from a woman aged 50 to 65 with alopecia areata. Some clones in this sample may be carry-over from other donors' samples. Sequenced material: whole blood, taken in connection with sensitization to the hapten diphenylcyclopropenone (DPC). The CDR3 DNA follows: TGTGCCAGCAGCCTATACACTGAAGCTTTCTTT. It translates to CASSLYTEAFF.